These T cell receptor beta chains were read from a single sample in a study of blood T cell repertoires in COVID-19. Only in-frame clones appear in the TCRdb table, and some are missing; sequencing was by immunoSEQ multiplex PCR. Here the sample spans 250,000 to 350,000 clones, 80% to 95% being singletons. Material for sequencing was peripheral blood. Every receptor here comes from a woman in her 30s with COVID-19, enrolled during active disease. Each CDR3 is given with its conserved first and last residue. The order of the fields is D gene, V gene, J gene, clone size, CDR3 DNA, CDR3 protein. The D gene is left open where the match is weak. For some rows the clone size is stated as once, few or many, or as a class when expanded; others skip it.

d_call: NA
v_call: TRBV28
j_call: TRBJ2-7
clone_size: few
cdr3_nt: TGTGCCAGCAAAAAACCCGGACAGACCTACGAGCAGTACTTC
cdr3_aa: CASKKPGQTYEQYF

d_call: NA
v_call: TRBV5-6
j_call: TRBJ1-2
clone_size: NA
cdr3_nt: TGTGCCAGCAGCCGGGAGCGGACGGGCTACACCTTC
cdr3_aa: CASSRERTGYTF

d_call: NA
v_call: TRBV7-9
j_call: TRBJ2-2
clone_size: NA
cdr3_nt: TGTGCCAGCCCCCGTGCAGGAACGAACACCGGGGAGCTGTTTTTT
cdr3_aa: CASPRAGTNTGELFF

d_call: TRBD1
v_call: TRBV7-2
j_call: TRBJ1-5
clone_size: NA
cdr3_nt: TGTGCCAGCAGCCGGGAGGGACAGGGAAGCAATCAGCCCCAGCATTTT
cdr3_aa: CASSREGQGSNQPQHF

d_call: TRBD2
v_call: TRBV19
j_call: TRBJ2-3
clone_size: NA
cdr3_nt: TGTGCCAGTAGTCGTTCCGGGACTAGCGGGACGAGCACAGATACGCAGTATTTT
cdr3_aa: CASSRSGTSGTSTDTQYF

d_call: NA
v_call: TRBV30
j_call: TRBJ1-1
clone_size: NA
cdr3_nt: TGTGCCTGGAGCGGGAAAGCGCCGGGGGCTTTCTTT
cdr3_aa: CAWSGKAPGAFF

d_call: NA
v_call: TRBV30
j_call: TRBJ2-3
clone_size: NA
cdr3_nt: TGTGCCTGGAGGGCAGGGGGCACAGATACGCAGTATTTT
cdr3_aa: CAWRAGGTDTQYF

d_call: TRBD1
v_call: TRBV5-1
j_call: TRBJ2-7
clone_size: NA
cdr3_nt: TGCGCCAGCAGCTTGGCCGGTGGGACAGGGGACGAGCAGTACTTC
cdr3_aa: CASSLAGGTGDEQYF

d_call: NA
v_call: TRBV12-3/TRBV12-4
j_call: TRBJ2-7
clone_size: NA
cdr3_nt: TGTGCGAGTACAGACGGCTCCTACGAGCAGTACTTC
cdr3_aa: CASTDGSYEQYF

d_call: NA
v_call: TRBV28
j_call: TRBJ2-1
clone_size: once
cdr3_nt: TGTGCCAGCAGTTCCCGGAGGAATGAGCAGTTCTTC
cdr3_aa: CASSSRRNEQFF

d_call: NA
v_call: TRBV27
j_call: TRBJ1-6
clone_size: NA
cdr3_nt: TGTGCCACTGGACCTGATCGGGAAAATTCACCCCTCCACTTT
cdr3_aa: CATGPDRENSPLHF

d_call: NA
v_call: TRBV19
j_call: TRBJ1-4
clone_size: NA
cdr3_nt: TGTGCCAGTAGTTCCAGGACAGACTTTAATGAAAAACTGTTTTTT
cdr3_aa: CASSSRTDFNEKLFF

d_call: TRBD2
v_call: TRBV7-9
j_call: TRBJ2-7
clone_size: NA
cdr3_nt: TGTGCCAGCAGCTTATACAGGACTAGCGGGAGGGTTCACGAGCAGTACTTC
cdr3_aa: CASSLYRTSGRVHEQYF

d_call: NA
v_call: TRBV4-1
j_call: TRBJ1-2
clone_size: NA
cdr3_nt: TGCGCCAGCAGCCATTTCTCGGACAGACCTGATGGCTACACCTTC
cdr3_aa: CASSHFSDRPDGYTF

d_call: TRBD1
v_call: TRBV5-5
j_call: TRBJ1-4
clone_size: NA
cdr3_nt: TGTGCCAGCAGCTTGGCTCCAGGGGGAAAACTGTTTTTT
cdr3_aa: CASSLAPGGKLFF

d_call: TRBD2
v_call: TRBV2
j_call: TRBJ2-7
clone_size: NA
cdr3_nt: TGTGCCAGCAGTGAACCGGGTACTAGCGGAACCTCCTACGAGCAGTACTTC
cdr3_aa: CASSEPGTSGTSYEQYF

d_call: TRBD1
v_call: TRBV18
j_call: TRBJ1-1
clone_size: NA
cdr3_nt: TGTGCCAGCTCACCAGATAGGGGGCTGAAGAACACTGAAGCTTTCTTT
cdr3_aa: CASSPDRGLKNTEAFF

d_call: NA
v_call: TRBV28
j_call: TRBJ2-5
clone_size: NA
cdr3_nt: TGTGCCAGCAGTTTAAGTTCCCGTGGGCTGGCCCAGTACTTC
cdr3_aa: CASSLSSRGLAQYF

d_call: NA
v_call: TRBV30
j_call: TRBJ1-4
clone_size: NA
cdr3_nt: TGTGCCTGGAGTCAACAGGGTGAAAAACTGTTTTTT
cdr3_aa: CAWSQQGEKLFF

d_call: TRBD1
v_call: TRBV28
j_call: TRBJ1-3
clone_size: NA
cdr3_nt: TGTGCCAGCAGTTTAGGGACAGGGGGAAACACCATATATTTT
cdr3_aa: CASSLGTGGNTIYF

d_call: TRBD1
v_call: TRBV6-5
j_call: TRBJ1-2
clone_size: NA
cdr3_nt: TGTGCCAGCAGTTACATTACGGGACAGGGTGGATATGGCTACACCTTC
cdr3_aa: CASSYITGQGGYGYTF

d_call: NA
v_call: TRBV12-3/TRBV12-4
j_call: TRBJ1-1
clone_size: NA
cdr3_nt: TGTGCCAGCAGTTTGGCAGGGCTCACTGAAGCTTTCTTT
cdr3_aa: CASSLAGLTEAFF

d_call: NA
v_call: TRBV7-3
j_call: TRBJ1-3
clone_size: NA
cdr3_nt: TGTGCCAGCAGCCGAGGGAGGGAGAGCTCTGGAAACACCATATATTTT
cdr3_aa: CASSRGRESSGNTIYF

d_call: NA
v_call: TRBV3-1/TRBV3-2
j_call: TRBJ1-1
clone_size: NA
cdr3_nt: TGTGCCAGCAGCCAAGATCTCGGGGAGGTAAGGAGGACTGAAGCTTTCTTT
cdr3_aa: CASSQDLGEVRRTEAFF

d_call: TRBD1
v_call: TRBV27
j_call: TRBJ1-2
clone_size: NA
cdr3_nt: TGTGCCAGCAGTCCCGGGACAGGGGTTTTCTATGGCTACACCTTC
cdr3_aa: CASSPGTGVFYGYTF

d_call: NA
v_call: TRBV7-3
j_call: TRBJ2-2
clone_size: NA
cdr3_nt: TGTGCCAGCAGCTTCTCCCTCCCCGGGGAGCTGTTTTTT
cdr3_aa: CASSFSLPGELFF